These 26 T cell receptor beta chains came from one sample sequenced in a study of T cell clonality in common variable immunodeficiency. Only in-frame clones appear in the TCRdb table, and some are missing; sequencing was by immunoSEQ multiplex PCR. The sample contains tens of thousands of clones, none of them singletons. Sample: peripheral blood mononuclear cells. The receptors shown here come from a person between 18 and 75 years old in good health.

This clone was observed at least ten times. From the germline J gene comes the end of the CDR3, since the read stops 3 residues before it. The chain couples TRBV20-1 to TRBJ2-1; the match to TRBD2 covers 12 bases. Germline V lookup: CDR1 DFQATT, CDR2 SNEGSKA (reference sequence). Losses at the gene ends were 5 bases for V and 5 bases for J; bases not matched to a gene: 7. The CDR3 loop spans 15 amino acids. The CDR3 protein is CSAASGRARDNEQFF. CDR3 DNA, as far as it was read: TGCAGTGCTGCTAGCGGGAGGGCTAGGGACAATGAG.

This clone was recorded at least ten times. The read finishes 3 residues shy of the CDR3 end, and the germline J gene is used to complete it. The chain links TRBV29-1 to TRBJ2-3; 10 bases line up with TRBD2. The CDR3 is made up of 14 amino acids. Germline CDR1 reads SQVTM; CDR2 reads ANQGSEA. V shed 4 bases and J 6 bases; nucleotides not matched to a gene: 7. This CDR3 is CSVVTSGVGDTQYF. The sequenced part of the CDR3 DNA is TGCAGCGTTGTCACTAGCGGGGTAGGGGATACG.

This clone was recorded many times. The read gets to within 3 residues of the CDR3 end, and the germline J gene fills in the rest. The same CDR3 also results from other DNA sequences found in this sample. The chain links TRBV19 to TRBJ2-5; a possible D gene is TRBD2 (5 bases). The germline V gene has CDR1 LNHDA and CDR2 SQIVND (reference sequence). Trimming left V 5 bases short and J 2 bases short, with 9 bases between. The CDR3 is made up of 13 amino acids. The CDR3 is CASSDRGQETQYF. The part of the CDR3 DNA that was read is TGTGCCAGTAGTGACCGGGGACAAGAGACC.

There are many counts of this clone. The sequenced fragment ends 3 residues before the CDR3 boundary, so the rest is inferred from the germline J gene. This chain joins TRBV5-1 and TRBJ2-7; TRBD1 is a possible D gene (5 bases). The length of the CDR3 is 15 residues. Trimming took 0 bases from V and 5 from J, leaving 15 bases between them. In germline, CDR1 is SGHRS, CDR2 YFSETQ. The CDR3 bases that were read are TGCGCCAGCAGCTTGGCCGGACGACAGTCGGACGAG. It yields the protein CASSLAGRQSDE. The complete CDR3 reads CASSLAGRQSDEQYF.

This clone has a count of ten or more. Coverage ceases 3 residues before the CDR3 finishes, and the germline J gene fills in the end. The genes are TRBV7-3 and TRBJ2-1; possible D gene TRBD1, 6 bases. V was clipped by 4 bases and J by 4 bases, with 11 bases between them. There are 14 residues in the CDR3. The germline gives CDR1 SGHTA, CDR2 FQGTGA. CDR3 bases read: TGTGCCAGCAGCTCCGGACAGACATACAATGAG. Translating it yields CASSSGQTYNE. The whole CDR3 sequence reads CASSSGQTYNEQFF.

This clone was detected ten times or more. The CDR3 end falls 3 residues outside the read, so it is completed with the germline J gene. Additional DNA sequences in this sample encode the identical CDR3. The gene calls are TRBV9 and TRBJ2-7; 7 bases map to TRBD2. The CDR3 covers 15 residues. Germline CDR1 SGDLS, CDR2 YYNGEE. V dropped 0 bases and J dropped 1; count of bases not matched to a gene: 4. CDR3 bases read: TGTGCCAGCAGCGTAGACCCTAGCGGATCCTACGAG. Amino acid sequence: CASSVDPSGSYE. Given in full, the CDR3 is CASSVDPSGSYEQYF. The full variable domain, in which reference TRBV9 and TRBJ2-7 provide the parts outside the CDR3, is DSGVTQTPKHLITATGQRVTLRCSPRSGDLSVYWYQQSLDQGLQFLIQYYNGEERAKGNILERFSAQQFPDLHSELNLSSLELGDSALYFCASSVDPSGSYEQYFGPGTRLTVT.

This clone appeared many times. The sequence runs out 3 residues before the end of the CDR3; the remainder is reconstructed from the germline J gene. The chain recombines TRBV6-1 with TRBJ2-3; tentatively, D is TRBD1 or TRBD2 (5 bases each). CDR1 is MNHNS, CDR2 SASEGT, per germline. V gave up 0 bases and J gave up 6 bases, with 7 bases separating them. This CDR3 contains 13 residues. The sequenced part of the CDR3 DNA is TGTGCCAGCAGTGAAGCAGAGGGGGATACG. This gives the protein CASSEAEGDT. The CDR3 reads in full as CASSEAEGDTQYF.

This clone came up many times. The read stops 3 residues short of the end of the CDR3; the missing end is completed from the germline J gene. The chain joins TRBV4-1 to TRBJ2-2; D may be TRBD2 (5 bases). V lost 3 bases, J lost 2 bases, and 13 bases lay in between. Germline V CDR1 and CDR2: MGHRA, YSYEKL. CDR3 size: 16 residues. CDR3 loop: CASSQVDLFNTGELFF. The covered CDR3 bases are TGCGCCAGCAGCCAGGTGGACTTGTTTAACACCGGGGAG.

This clone was recorded many times. The read halts 3 residues ahead of the CDR3 end, with the missing end drawn from the germline J gene. J is TRBJ1-1 and V is TRBV18, with a weak D call TRBD1 (6 bases). CDR1 is KGHSH and CDR2 is LQKENI in the germline V gene. The V end lost 6 bases, the J end lost 1 base, and 12 bases lay between the germline ends. The CDR3 loop spans 14 amino acids. CDR3 DNA (partial): TGTGCCAGCTCGCCTGAGACAGGGAACACTGAA. It yields the protein CASSPETGNTE. The full CDR3 reads CASSPETGNTEAFF.

About this clone: The read terminates 3 residues before the CDR3 end, so the remaining end is supplied by the germline J gene. V and J are TRBV7-2 and TRBJ1-3; D is perhaps TRBD1 (6 bases). Between the trimmed V and J ends, which lost 2 bases and 2 bases, there was a span of 10 bases. The CDR3 length is 15 residues. Germline V gene lookup returns CDR1 SGHTA and CDR2 FQGNSA. The CDR3 DNA, read in part, is TGTGCCAGCAGCTTACACAGGGTTGCTGGAAACACC. Residues: CASSLHRVAGNT. The whole CDR3 region reads CASSLHRVAGNTIYF.

This clone was counted only a few times. The read halts 3 residues ahead of the CDR3 end, with the missing end drawn from the germline J gene. The chain carries TRBV7-2 and TRBJ2-2; D tentatively fits TRBD1 or TRBD2 (5 bases each). The germline CDR1 and CDR2 sequences are SGHTA and FQGNSA. CDR3 length: 15 residues. V dropped 5 bases and J dropped 5 bases, with 15 bases sitting between them. Incomplete CDR3 DNA: TGTGCCAGCAGCCCCGCGAGGGGTGGAACCGGGGAG. Amino acids: CASSPARGGTGE. Given in full, the CDR3 is CASSPARGGTGELFF.

This clone was detected ten times or more. Read sequence stops 3 residues before the CDR3 end, and the germline J gene provides the missing end. The chain has TRBV19 and TRBJ2-3; D is uncertain. CDR3 size: 12 residues. Germline CDR1 is LNHDA and CDR2 is SQIVND (reference sequence). Trimming cost V 5 bases and J 4 bases, with 7 bases left between them. This chain's CDR3 is CASSFAADTQYF. The CDR3 bases that were read are TGTGCCAGTAGTTTTGCGGCAGATACG.

This clone occurred a few times. CDR3 DNA, as far as it was read: TGCGCCAGCAGTTTCCGGGACAGGGACGAGTCACCC. Protein sequence: CASSFRDRDESP. In full, the CDR3 is CASSFRDRDESPLHF. This chain connects TRBV5-1 to TRBJ1-6; 9 nucleotides align to TRBD1. From the germline J gene comes the end of the CDR3, since the read stops 3 residues before it. The J segment lost 10 bases and the V segment lost 5 bases, leaving 10 bases of the junction unmatched. The CDR3 spans 15 residues. Per the germline V gene, CDR1 is SGHRS and CDR2 is YFSETQ.

This clone was picked up many times. The read terminates 3 residues before the CDR3 end, so the remaining end is supplied by the germline J gene. The J gene is TRBJ2-7, the V gene TRBV19; the D gene is possibly TRBD1 (6 bases). Germline V lookup: CDR1 LNHDA, CDR2 SQIVND (reference sequence). V was clipped by 5 bases and J by 2 bases, with 16 bases between them. This CDR3 has 15 amino acids. The DNA read from the CDR3 is TGTGCCAGTAGTGAACAGGCAGGGGACCCCTACGAG. This sequence encodes CASSEQAGDPYE. The entire CDR3 protein is CASSEQAGDPYEQYF.

This clone was counted at least ten times. Read coverage stops 3 residues before the CDR3 terminus; the germline J gene supplies the remainder. This sequence joins TRBV18 and TRBJ1-6; 7 nucleotides match TRBD1. Unmatched junction bases numbered 9, after V lost 5 bases and J lost 8 bases. The CDR3 covers 15 residues. Germline values: CDR1 KGHSH, CDR2 LQKENI. This CDR3 reads CASSTSGTADSPLHF. CDR3 bases read: TGTGCCAGCTCAACTTCCGGGACAGCTGATTCACCC.

This clone has at least ten counts. The read halts 3 residues ahead of the CDR3 end, with the missing end drawn from the germline J gene. The gene calls are TRBV12-3 or TRBV12-4 and TRBJ1-2; no definite D call. The CDR3 has 14 amino acids. Trimming took off 1 base at V and 6 bases at J, with 12 bases between the two ends. CDR3 DNA (partial): TGTGCCAGCAGTTTAGTAGGCGGGGTAAATGGC. It specifies CASSLVGGVNG. The entire CDR3 is CASSLVGGVNGYTF.

The table lists this clone with many counts. With the read ending 3 residues before the CDR3 end, the germline J gene is used to fill in that end. The V and J genes are TRBV5-4 and TRBJ2-7, with a weak D call TRBD1 (5 bases). The CDR3 consists of 13 residues. The V gene's germline CDR1 is SGHNT and CDR2 YYREEE (reference sequence). V lost 4 bases and J lost 3, with 11 bases in between. CDR3 region: CASSLDRNYEQYF. The CDR3 DNA, read in part, is TGTGCCAGCAGCCTAGACAGAAACTACGAG.

This clone has a handful of counts. The germline gene is not matched at one end of the junction; a read error may be the cause. The sequenced fragment ends 3 residues before the CDR3 boundary, so the rest is inferred from the germline J gene. Other DNA sequences in this sample translate to the same CDR3. The chain has TRBV7-9 and TRBJ2-7, with TRBD2 as a possible D gene (5 bases). Germline CDR1 is SEHNR and CDR2 is FQNEAQ (reference sequence). The CDR3 totals 13 residues. The CDR3 reads CSSSQRTAYEQYF. CDR3 DNA (partial): TGTTCCAGCAGCCAGCGGACGGCGTACGAG.

This clone was counted ten times or more. The read falls 3 residues short of the CDR3 end, and the missing part is taken from the germline J gene. The chain is built from TRBV6-2 or TRBV6-3 and TRBJ1-1; TRBD1 matches at 8 bases. Trimming at V came to 4 bases and at J to 0 bases, leaving 7 bases not matched to a gene. Germline CDR1 is MNHEY and CDR2 is SVGEGT. This CDR3 has 16 residues. The CDR3 is CASSSHRGWVNTEAFF. CDR3 DNA, as far as it was read: TGTGCCAGCAGTTCCCACAGGGGGTGGGTGAACACTGAA.

The table lists this clone with many counts. Read data end 3 residues before the CDR3 end; the end is taken from the germline J gene. This chain connects TRBV5-1 to TRBJ2-7; no definite D call. V was shortened by 1 base and J by 6 bases, with 14 bases between the two germline ends. There are 14 residues in the CDR3. Germline-derived CDR1 and CDR2 are SGHRS and YFSETQ. CDR3 bases read: TGCGCCAGCAGCTTGCGTCTAGGCCGCCGCGAG. Translated, it gives CASSLRLGRRE. The CDR3 reads in full as CASSLRLGRREQYF. Full variable domain (rest looked up from reference TRBV5-1 and TRBJ2-7): KAGVTQTPRYLIKTRGQQVTLSCSPISGHRSVSWYQQTPGQGLQFLFEYFSETQRNKGNFPGRFSGRQFSNSRSEMNVSTLELGDSALYLCASSLRLGRREQYFGPGTRLTVT.

The sample holds many counts of this clone. A junction end diverges from the germline sequence, so it may reflect a read error. Read coverage stops 3 residues before the CDR3 terminus; the germline J gene supplies the remainder. The chain is built from TRBV20-1 and TRBJ2-7; D possibly corresponds to TRBD2 (5 bases). CDR3 size: 12 residues. CDR1 and CDR2 (germline): DFQATT, SNEGSKA (reference sequence). The CDR3 is CSTRDLVSEQYF. The CDR3 DNA, read in part, is TGCAGTACTAGAGATCTAGTTAGCGAG.

As to this clone: The read ends 3 residues before the CDR3 terminus; that terminus is restored from the germline J gene. The chain recombines TRBV7-9 with TRBJ1-5; weak D call: TRBD1 (5 bases). The CDR3 is 15 amino acids. The V gene's germline CDR1 is SEHNR and CDR2 FQNEAQ (reference sequence). The V gene lost 4 bases and the J gene lost 0 bases, with 10 bases spanning the gap. The chain's CDR3 is CASSSSTVSNQPQHF. Partial CDR3 DNA: TGTGCCAGCAGCTCCTCGACAGTTAGCAATCAGCCC. Combining the CDR3 with reference TRBV7-9 and TRBJ1-5 gives the whole variable domain DTGVSQNPRHKITKRGQNVTFRCDPISEHNRLYWYRQTLGQGPEFLTYFQNEAQLEKSRLLSDRFSAERPKGSFSTLEIQRTEQGDSAMYLCASSSSTVSNQPQHFGDGTRLSIL.

This clone was observed a few times. Coverage ceases 3 residues before the CDR3 finishes, and the germline J gene fills in the end. The chain joins TRBV19 to TRBJ1-2; 12 nucleotides align to TRBD1. The CDR3 consists of 13 residues. The germline V gene has CDR1 LNHDA and CDR2 SQIVND (reference sequence). The covered CDR3 bases are TGTGCCAGTAGGGGGACAGGGGGCGCGGGC. It translates to CASRGTGGAG. The entire CDR3 sequence reads CASRGTGGAGYTF.

This clone was detected ten times or more. The CDR3 extends 3 residues past the end of the read, so its final part is completed from the germline J gene. This chain uses TRBV7-6 with TRBJ2-5; 8 bases line up with TRBD1. There are 16 residues in the CDR3. CDR1 is SGHVS, CDR2 FNYEAQ, per germline. With V trimmed by 3 bases and J by 1 base, 7 bases remained unmatched. The CDR3 loop reads CASSFPLDRGQETQYF. CDR3 bases read: TGTGCCAGCAGCTTCCCCCTCGACAGGGGCCAAGAGACC. The full variable domain, completed using reference TRBV7-6 and TRBJ2-5, is GAGVSQSPRYKVTKRGQDVALRCDPISGHVSLYWYRQALGQGPEFLTYFNYEAQQDKSGLPNDRFSAERPEGSISTLTIQRTEQRDSAMYRCASSFPLDRGQETQYFGPGTRLLVL.

At least ten counts were recorded for this clone. The sequenced fragment ends 3 residues before the CDR3 boundary, so the rest is inferred from the germline J gene. The chain is built from TRBV4-1 and TRBJ2-7; no definite D call. Trimming shortened V by 1 base and J by 2 bases, and 12 bases separated the two germline ends. Looked up from germline, CDR1 is MGHRA and CDR2 is YSYEKL. The CDR3 is 15 residues long. CDR3 in amino acids: CASSQARQTTYEQYF. The CDR3 bases that were read are TGCGCCAGCAGCCAAGCGAGGCAAACAACCTACGAG.

In its sample, this clone was seen many times. The CDR3 end lies 3 residues beyond the end of the read and is filled in from the germline J gene. The rearrangement links TRBV18 to TRBJ2-7; 10 nucleotides agree with TRBD1. CDR1 and CDR2 from the germline V gene are KGHSH and LQKENI. The CDR3 runs 15 residues. The V segment lost 0 bases and the J segment 4 bases; nucleotides outside the gene matches: 3. Partial CDR3 DNA: TGTGCCAGCTCACCACCGGGACAGGGGAGGTACGAG. This sequence encodes CASSPPGQGRYE. From start to end, the CDR3 is CASSPPGQGRYEQYF.